One and the same sample provided the 3 T cell receptor beta chains below, sequenced in a study of tissue T cells after allogeneic stem cell transplantation. Clones were sequenced by immunoSEQ multiplex PCR, and TCRdb holds only the in-frame ones, with some missing. The sample has about 22,000 clones, approximately 70% seen once. Source material: blood. The receptors shown here come from a female BALB/c mouse in good health. Mice of this strain are of MHC haplotype H2-d.

A word on this clone: The germline and genes are mouse ones. Read sequence stops 1 residue before the CDR3 end, and the germline J gene provides the missing end. The chain is built from TRBV13-2 and TRBJ2-1; 10 bases are a match to TRBD2. CDR3 length equals 15 residues. Unmatched junction bases numbered 4, after V lost 0 bases and J lost 7 bases. Germline V lookup: CDR1 NNHNN, CDR2 SYGAGS (reference sequence). The CDR3 sequence is CASGDAGGARAEQFF. The DNA read from the CDR3 is TGTGCCAGCGGTGATGCTGGGGGGGCGAGAGCTGAGCAGTTC.

About this clone itself: Mouse germline and gene names are used. The read terminates 1 residue before the CDR3 end, so the remaining end is supplied by the germline J gene. The chain employs TRBV5 and TRBJ1-6; tentatively, D is TRBD1 (6 bases). TRBJ1-6 is an ORF, with its function uncertain. From germline, CDR1 is LGHNA and CDR2 YNLKQL (reference sequence). The CDR3 extends over 16 amino acids. Trimming removed 2 bases at V and 4 bases at J, with 12 bases between. The CDR3 bases that were read are TGTGCCAGCAGCCAACATGGGACAAAATATAATTCGCCCCTCTAC. Translating it yields CASSQHGTKYNSPLY. The complete CDR3 protein is CASSQHGTKYNSPLYF.

This clone has just one count. The genes and germline here are from mouse. The read halts 1 residue ahead of the CDR3 end, with the missing end drawn from the germline J gene. This chain links TRBV13-3 with TRBJ1-1; unclear D gene. Looked up from germline, CDR1 is NNHDY and CDR2 is SYVADS. The V and J ends lost 0 bases and 5 bases respectively, with 5 bases between them. This CDR3 comprises 12 residues. CDR3 amino acids: CASSDEQTEVFF. The part of the CDR3 DNA that was read is TGTGCCAGCAGTGATGAGCAGACAGAAGTCTTC.